These T cell receptor beta chains were read from a single sample in a study of blood T cell repertoires in COVID-19. TCRdb keeps only in-frame clones here, not all; method: immunoSEQ multiplex PCR. This sample carries roughly 120,000 clones, about nine tenths of them seen once, and the ten largest clones take roughly 3.7%. The sequenced sample was peripheral blood. These receptors came from a man aged 50 to 60 with active COVID-19. CDR3s include the opening cysteine and the closing phenylalanine or tryptophan. D genes are given only for firm matches. Clone size is given for some rows only: seen once, a few or many times, or a class if the clone is expanded.

. TRBJ1-2 . 14 TRBV6-5 TGTGCCAGCCTACACAGGGTCGTTGGCTATGGCTACACCTTC CASLHRVVGYGYTF
. TRBJ2-1 TRBD2 15 TRBV5-4 TGTGCCAGCAGCACCGGACTAGCGGGGGACAATGAGCAGTTCTTC CASSTGLAGDNEQFF
. TRBJ1-5 . 17 TRBV19 TGTGCCAGTAGTACCAGGCCCCCTTTATATAGCAATCAGCCCCAGCATTTT CASSTRPPLYSNQPQHF
few TRBJ1-2 TRBD1 18 TRBV7-9 TGTGCCAGCAGCTTAGGAGGGGGGACAGGGGCCTGGAACTATGGCTACACCTTC CASSLGGGTGAWNYGYTF
once TRBJ2-7 . 13 TRBV12-3/TRBV12-4 TGTGCCAGCAGATCCACCGGGACCTACGAGCAGTACTTC CASRSTGTYEQYF
. TRBJ2-3 . 16 TRBV2 TGTGCCAGCAGGGGGGGTGTAGCCTCTAGCACAGATACGCAGTATTTT CASRGGVASSTDTQYF
. TRBJ2-1 . 13 TRBV7-2 TGTGCCAGCAGCTTAGTAGCTGGAGGTGAGCAGTTCTTC CASSLVAGGEQFF
. TRBJ1-2 TRBD1 15 TRBV7-2 TGTGCCAGCAACCAGGGGGACACCCTTAACTATGGCTACACCTTC CASNQGDTLNYGYTF
once TRBJ1-6 TRBD1 16 TRBV19 TGTGCCAGTAGCCCCGGTCGGAGGACAGGTGGGGTCCCCCTCCACTTT CASSPGRRTGGVPLHF
. TRBJ1-3 . 18 TRBV6-1 TGTGCCAGCAGTGAATTCTGGGTTTCGGGGGGCACTGGAAACACCATATATTTT CASSEFWVSGGTGNTIYF
. TRBJ2-1 TRBD2 15 TRBV13 TGTGCCAGCAGCTTAGATCGCGGGAGGAACAATGAGCAGTTCTTC CASSLDRGRNNEQFF
. TRBJ2-1 TRBD1 15 TRBV24-1 TGTGCCACCAGAGCCGGGACAGGAATATACAATGAGCAGTTCTTC CATRAGTGIYNEQFF
. TRBJ2-2 . 16 TRBV27 TGTGCCAGCAGTTTAACCGGGACACCGAACACCGGGGAGCTGTTTTTT CASSLTGTPNTGELFF
. TRBJ1-1 . 14 TRBV14 TGTGCCAGCAGCCAAGCTCCAGGGATTACTGAAGCTTTCTTT CASSQAPGITEAFF
. TRBJ1-6 . 14 TRBV18 TGTGCCAGCTCACCCGGGATCGCCAATTCACCCCTCCACTTT CASSPGIANSPLHF
. TRBJ1-4 TRBD1 15 TRBV9 TGTGCCAGCAGCGGACAACAGGGGGGAGTGGAAAAACTGTTTTTT CASSGQQGGVEKLFF
. TRBJ2-3 . 13 TRBV3-1/TRBV3-2 TGTGCCAGCAGCCAAGATTCGGGGAATACGCAGTATTTT CASSQDSGNTQYF
. TRBJ1-1 . 13 TRBV18 TGTGCCAGCTGGCGGCAGGGGAAGACTGAAGCTTTCTTT CASWRQGKTEAFF
. TRBJ1-5 TRBD1 15 TRBV13 TGTGCCAGCAGTTACCGCAGGGGGTCCGGTCAGCCCCAGCATTTT CASSYRRGSGQPQHF
. TRBJ1-2 TRBD1 15 TRBV13 TGTGCCAGCAGCCTACGGGGACAGGGGGCTTATGGCTACACCTTC CASSLRGQGAYGYTF
. TRBJ1-3 . 16 TRBV7-2 TGTGCCAGCAGACTAACGGGGGGCAGATCTGGAAACACCATATATTTT CASRLTGGRSGNTIYF
. TRBJ2-1 TRBD2 16 TRBV15 TGTGCCACCAGCAGAGATCAGGGGACTAGTGGCAATGAGCAGTTCTTC CATSRDQGTSGNEQFF
. TRBJ2-1 TRBD1 14 TRBV5-8 TGTGCCAGCCCCGGGACAGGGGTTCGCTATGAGCAGTTCTTC CASPGTGVRYEQFF
. TRBJ2-7 TRBD1 14 TRBV19 TGTGCCAGTAGCTCCGGGACAGCCAAATACGAGCAGTACTTC CASSSGTAKYEQYF
once TRBJ1-4 . 16 TRBV14 TGTGCCAGCAGCGAACCCACGGGACTCCTACCGGAAAAACTGTTTTTT CASSEPTGLLPEKLFF
. TRBJ1-2 . 14 TRBV9 TGTGCCAGCAGCGTAGTACAACCCGGCGGCGGCTACACCTTC CASSVVQPGGGYTF